These 22 T cell receptor beta chains share one sample of origin, sequenced in a study of blood T cell repertoires in COVID-19. Some clones are missing from TCRdb's copy, which holds only in-frame ones; the method was immunoSEQ multiplex PCR. This table holds approximately 210,000 clones, approximately 90% found once. Material: peripheral blood. The receptors derive from a man aged 50 to 60 with COVID-19, enrolled during active disease.

The V and J genes are TRBV29-1 and TRBJ1-1, with D perhaps matching TRBD1 (5 bases). The CDR3 totals 17 residues. Germline V gives CDR1 SQVTM, CDR2 ANQGSEA. V lost 7 bases and J lost 0, with 24 bases in between. DNA for the CDR3: TGCAGCGGGGCGGGACTCTACGAATGGGCGATGAACACTGAAGCTTTCTTT. It specifies CSGAGLYEWAMNTEAFF.

The chain has TRBV5-1 and TRBJ2-5; 9 bases fit TRBD1. V lost 1 base and J lost 5; bases outside the gene matches: 12. This CDR3 has 17 residues. CDR1 and CDR2 from the germline V gene are SGHRS and YFSETQ. The CDR3 region has the DNA TGCGCCAGCAGCTTGAGTGTGACGGGACAGGGTCGGGAGACCCAGTACTTC. This gives the protein CASSLSVTGQGRETQYF.

V is TRBV27 and J is TRBJ1-2; TRBD1 matches at 10 bases. V was clipped by 5 bases and J by 4 bases; unmatched bases: 10. Germline V CDR1 and CDR2: MNHEY, SMNVEV (reference sequence). The CDR3 runs 16 residues. CDR3 sequence: CASSPSPGTGVYGYTF. The CDR3, as DNA: TGTGCCAGCAGTCCCAGCCCCGGGACAGGGGTCTATGGCTACACCTTC.

The CDR3 sequence: CASSPPGGLAVGDTQYF. CDR3 bases: TGTGCCAGCAGTCCCCCCGGGGGACTAGCGGTGGGGGATACGCAGTATTTT. This rearrangement joins TRBV6-6 to TRBJ2-3, with 11 bases fitting TRBD2. The J segment lost 6 bases and the V segment lost 5 bases, leaving 13 bases of the junction unmatched. In germline, CDR1 is MNHNY, CDR2 SVGAGI (reference sequence). This CDR3 comprises 17 residues.

The rearrangement links TRBV3-1 (or the pseudogene TRBV3-2) to TRBJ1-2; D is perhaps TRBD1 (5 bases). CDR3 size: 15 residues. Trimming removed 0 bases at V and 2 bases at J, with 10 bases between. Germline V lookup: CDR1 LGHDT, CDR2 YNNKEL (reference sequence). CDR3 nucleotide sequence: TGTGCCAGCAGCCAAGAGGGCAGGGCGAACTATGGCTACACCTTC. Its translation is CASSQEGRANYGYTF.

V usage is TRBV27 and J usage is TRBJ1-4; 10 bases match TRBD1. Germline V gene data show CDR1 as MNHEY and CDR2 as SMNVEV (reference sequence). The CDR3 is 17 amino acids. Unmatched junction bases numbered 8, after V lost 4 bases and J lost 3 bases. Written as DNA, the CDR3 is TGTGCCAGCAGTTACACGGGACAGGGGTGGGCTAATGAAAAACTGTTTTTT. Translated, it gives CASSYTGQGWANEKLFF.

The chain couples TRBV18 to TRBJ2-3; 10 bases align to TRBD2. J was trimmed by 1 base and V by 4 bases; bases with no gene match: 2. Germline V gene sequence: CDR1 KGHSH, CDR2 LQKENI. The CDR3 totals 15 residues. Written as DNA, the CDR3 is TGTGCCAGCTCACTCGGACTAGCGGGCACAGATACGCAGTATTTT. Translation: CASSLGLAGTDTQYF.

The chain's CDR3 is CASSITSSPYEQYF. CDR3 in DNA: TGTGCCAGCAGCATTACTAGTTCTCCCTACGAGCAGTACTTC. The chain carries TRBV7-2 and TRBJ2-7, with a possible D match to TRBD2 (5 bases). The CDR3 spans 14 residues. The V and J ends lost 5 bases and 2 bases respectively, with 13 bases between them. Germline V gene sequence: CDR1 SGHTA, CDR2 FQGNSA. Based on the CDR3 plus reference TRBV7-2 and TRBJ2-7, the full variable domain is GAGVSQSPSNKVTEKGKDVELRCDPISGHTALYWYRQSLGQGLEFLIYFQGNSAPDKSGLPSDRFSAERTGGSVSTLTIQRTQQEDSAVYLCASSITSSPYEQYFGPGTRLTVT.

This clone was observed once. The genes are TRBV11-2 and TRBJ1-1; TRBD1 agrees at 10 bases. Germline CDR1 and CDR2: SGHAT and FQNNGV. With V trimmed by 3 bases and J by 4 bases, 5 bases remained unmatched. The CDR3 spans 15 residues. The CDR3 coding sequence is TGTGCCAGCAGCTTTAGGCGGACAGGGGGCACTGAAGCTTTCTTT. It codes for CASSFRRTGGTEAFF.

CDR3 protein: CASSLGGRGSGRVNEQYF. The DNA of the CDR3 is TGTGCCAGCAGCTTGGGTGGTCGGGGTAGCGGGAGAGTAAACGAGCAGTACTTC. The chain joins TRBV5-4 to TRBJ2-7; TRBD2 matches at 9 bases. The germline CDR1 and CDR2 sequences are SGHNT and YYREEE (reference sequence). The CDR3 length is 18 residues. J was trimmed by 5 bases and V by 0 bases; bases with no gene match: 15. The full variable domain, rest sourced from reference TRBV5-4 and TRBJ2-7, is ETGVTQSPTHLIKTRGQQVTLRCSSQSGHNTVSWYQQALGQGPQFIFQYYREEENGRGNFPPRFSGLQFPNYSSELNVNALELDDSALYLCASSLGGRGSGRVNEQYFGPGTRLTVT.

This chain connects TRBV18 to TRBJ1-4; 7 bases fit TRBD1. The CDR3 covers 16 residues. CDR1 and CDR2 (germline): KGHSH, LQKENI. J gave up 5 bases and V 3 bases, and 9 bases lay outside the gene matches. Written as DNA, the CDR3 is TGTGCCAGCTCACCTCCGGGGCCGGGACAGAATGAAAAACTGTTTTTT. Translating gives CASSPPGPGQNEKLFF.

The chain uses TRBV29-1 and TRBJ1-1; D not resolved. Trimming removed 6 bases at V and 5 bases at J, with 10 bases between. The CDR3 extends over 11 amino acids. Germline lookup yields CDR1 SQVTM and CDR2 ANQGSEA. The CDR3 DNA reads TGCAGCGTCGGAGATCGGACTGAAGCTTTCTTT. Translating gives CSVGDRTEAFF.

J is TRBJ2-5 and V is TRBV11-3; 7 bases are shared with TRBD2. V gave up 0 bases and J gave up 5 bases; unmatched junction bases: 6. The germline CDR1 and CDR2 sequences are SGHNT and YENEEA. The CDR3 totals 15 residues. The CDR3 here is CASSLDSGRGETQYF. The CDR3 DNA is TGTGCCAGCAGCTTAGATAGCGGGCGGGGTGAGACCCAGTACTTC.

This chain links TRBV3-1 (or the pseudogene TRBV3-2) with TRBJ2-3, with TRBD2 matching over 7 bases. The CDR3 contains 16 residues. The junction had 5 bases not matched to a gene; V was cut back by 0 bases and J by 2 bases. Germline values: CDR1 LGHDT, CDR2 YNNKEL (reference sequence). The CDR3 DNA is TGTGCCAGCAGCCAAGATACGGGGGGTAACACAGATACGCAGTATTTT. Its protein is CASSQDTGGNTDTQYF.

This clone was found once. J is TRBJ2-3 and V is TRBV9, with 9 bases aligning to TRBD2. This CDR3 is 15 amino acids long. Germline trimming cut 0 bases from V and 3 bases from J; bases unmatched to any gene: 2. Germline CDR1 SGDLS, CDR2 YYNGEE. In nucleotides, the CDR3 is TGTGCCAGCAGCGTAGTAGCGGGGGAAACAGATACGCAGTATTTT. This codes for CASSVVAGETDTQYF.

The DNA of the CDR3 is TGTGCCAGCAGCTTAGCGTGGTGGACAGGGGCCTACGAGCAGTACTTC. Residues: CASSLAWWTGAYEQYF. The V call is TRBV7-2, the J call TRBJ2-7; 9 positions match TRBD1. The V gene end was trimmed by 0 bases and the J gene end by 2 bases; junction bases not matched to a gene: 5. The V gene's germline CDR1 is SGHTA and CDR2 FQGNSA. The CDR3 sequence is 16 residues long. The whole variable domain, remainder taken from reference TRBV7-2 and TRBJ2-7, is GAGVSQSPSNKVTEKGKDVELRCDPISGHTALYWYRQSLGQGLEFLIYFQGNSAPDKSGLPSDRFSAERTGGSVSTLTIQRTQQEDSAVYLCASSLAWWTGAYEQYFGPGTRLTVT.

The chain carries TRBV18 and TRBJ2-7; 7 nucleotides agree with TRBD1. Germline V gene sequence: CDR1 KGHSH, CDR2 LQKENI. The CDR3 length is 13 residues. The V and J ends lost 2 bases and 3 bases, in that order; junction bases with no gene match: 1. The CDR3 DNA is TGTGCCAGCTCACCAAGACAGGGCTACGAGCAGTACTTC. Amino acid sequence: CASSPRQGYEQYF.

This chain connects TRBV19 to TRBJ1-6; a weak D match, TRBD1 (5 bases). This CDR3 comprises 16 residues. The V and J ends lost 5 bases and 6 bases respectively, with 17 bases between them. The germline gives CDR1 LNHDA, CDR2 SQIVND (reference sequence). The CDR3 here is CASSPIVGASNSPLHF. The CDR3 DNA reads TGTGCCAGTAGTCCCATCGTAGGGGCAAGTAATTCACCCCTCCACTTT.

J is TRBJ2-2 and V is TRBV10-3; TRBD2 is a possible D gene (5 bases). V was trimmed by 4 bases and J by 6 bases, leaving 12 bases between them. CDR3 length: 14 amino acids. Germline CDR1 and CDR2: ENHRY and SYGVKD. CDR3 sequence: CAISGRTAAGELFF. The CDR3 DNA is TGTGCCATCAGTGGGAGGACTGCTGCCGGGGAGCTGTTTTTT.

The rearrangement uses TRBV11-2 and TRBJ2-1, with 9 positions matching TRBD2. The CDR3 length is 15 residues. Germline CDR1 and CDR2: SGHAT and FQNNGV. V shed 5 bases, J shed 8 bases, and the junction held 10 bases outside the gene matches. Here the CDR3 DNA reads TGTGCCAGCAGCGGTATTGTAGCGGGGGCGTATGAGCAGTTCTTC. It codes for CASSGIVAGAYEQFF.

The chain's CDR3 is CASSLTRDRNTEAFF. CDR3 bases: TGCGCCAGCAGCTTGACACGGGACAGAAACACTGAAGCTTTCTTT. This chain connects TRBV5-1 to TRBJ1-1, with 7 bases that match TRBD1. Per the germline V gene, CDR1 is SGHRS and CDR2 is YFSETQ. J gave up 2 bases and V 1 base, and 5 bases lay outside the gene matches. The CDR3 has 15 residues. The complete variable domain, with remaining parts taken from reference TRBV5-1 and TRBJ1-1, reads KAGVTQTPRYLIKTRGQQVTLSCSPISGHRSVSWYQQTPGQGLQFLFEYFSETQRNKGNFPGRFSGRQFSNSRSEMNVSTLELGDSALYLCASSLTRDRNTEAFFGQGTRLTVV.

The CDR3 spells CASSFGHISGANVLTF. CDR3 nucleotide sequence: TGTGCCAGTAGTTTCGGACACATCTCTGGGGCCAACGTCCTGACTTTC. J is TRBJ2-6 and V is TRBV19, with D possibly being TRBD1 (5 bases). V lost 5 bases, J lost 0 bases, and 11 bases lay in between. Germline V gene lookup returns CDR1 LNHDA and CDR2 SQIVND (reference sequence). This CDR3 comprises 16 residues.